This T cell receptor (beta chain) was sequenced in a study of yellow fever vaccine responses in identical twins. One entry per CDR3 protein results from TCRdb running MiXCR on the RT-PCR reads. The data contain about 13,000 distinct CDR3 sequences, approximately 84% of them singletons. Losses at the gene ends were 5 bases for V and 4 bases for J; bases not matched to a gene: 1. CDR3 size: 13 residues. The V gene's germline CDR1 is SQVTM and CDR2 ANQGSEA. The source of this sequence is a woman between 18 and 29 years old who received the yellow fever vaccine. The sample here was T cells from blood (PBMCs), unsorted or a sorted subset (not recorded which), taken before or after yellow fever vaccination (not recorded which). The genes are TRBV29-1 and TRBJ2-1, with TRBD2 identical over 11 bases. CDR3 nucleotides: TGCAGCGTTCCTAGCGGGGGGTACAATGAGCAGTTCTTC. It specifies CSVPSGGYNEQFF.